The present entry profiles one TCR beta chain with its context. This specimen belongs to a study of T cell changes during pregnancy in multiple sclerosis. Some clones are missing from TCRdb's copy, which holds only in-frame ones; the method was immunoSEQ multiplex PCR. The profile covers about 110,000 clones, with around 93% appearing a single time and over 0.65% taken by the ten largest. The sequencing here drew on peripheral blood, taken in the third trimester of pregnancy. This clonotype originated in a female donor in good health, enrolled as a control in a pregnancy study.

The CDR3 coding sequence is TGTGCCAGCTCTCGTCAGGGGAACACTGAAGCTTTCTTT. Protein product: CASSRQGNTEAFF. V and J are TRBV18 and TRBJ1-1; a weak D match, TRBD1 (5 bases). The CDR3 runs to 13 residues. Trimming took off 6 bases at V and 1 base at J, with 9 bases between the two ends. Germline assignment: CDR1 KGHSH and CDR2 LQKENI. Looking up the rest from reference TRBV18 and TRBJ1-1 gives the full variable domain: NAGVMQNPRHLVRRRGQEARLRCSPMKGHSHVYWYRQLPEEGLKFMVYLQKENIIDESGMPKERFSAEFPKEGPSILRIQQVVRGDSAAYFCASSRQGNTEAFFGQGTRLTVV.